These 21 T cell receptor beta chains share one sample of origin, sequenced in a study of blood T cells in healthy people across ages. Next came a second PCR, run for about 7 to 12 cycles, which used a sample-barcoded 5' primer along with a J-beta primer mix. TCRdb re-derived calls from the 5' RACE reads in MiXCR, one entry per CDR3 protein. The sample lists roughly 800,000 distinct CDR3 sequences, roughly 50% seen once, with approximately 40% in the top ten. Material: blood. Receptors were obtained from an elderly man in good health.

The gene calls are TRBV27 and TRBJ2-7; 10 bases match TRBD2. The trim removed 4 bases at V and 3 bases at J, leaving 18 bases unmatched. This CDR3 has 19 amino acids. Germline lookup yields CDR1 MNHEY and CDR2 SMNVEV (reference sequence). In DNA, the CDR3 is TGTGCCAGCAGTTGCCCCGGGACTAATGAGCGGGAGGGGAACTACGAGCAGTACTTC. Protein: CASSCPGTNEREGNYEQYF.

This clonotype was counted a few times. The rearrangement joins TRBV20-1 to TRBJ2-5, with D possibly matching TRBD2 (6 bases). Matching the DNA end better, TRBJ2-7 makes the J call doubtful. Germline V gene sequence: CDR1 DFQATT, CDR2 SNEGSKA (reference sequence). This CDR3 spans 14 amino acids. The CDR3 DNA reads as TGCAGTGCTAGAGTATCTAGCGCGTCCTACGAGCAGTACTTC. Protein: CSARVSSASYEQYF.

In regard to this clonotype: A much more abundant neighbour one base away suggests this may be a read error. The chain links TRBV10-2 to TRBJ1-1; D is unresolved. Germline CDR1 reads WSHSY; CDR2 reads SAAADI. The CDR3 contains 14 residues. For the CDR3, the DNA is TGCGTCAGCAGCCAGGACGGAATGAACACTGAAGCTTTCTTT. Protein: CVSSQDGMNTEAFF.

The CDR3 DNA is TGTGCCAGCAGCCCACTCCTCCGGGCCGCAACCCCCTACGAGCAGTACTTC. Amino acid sequence: CASSPLLRAATPYEQYF. V is TRBV7-8 and J is TRBJ2-4, with D unresolved. The last part of the DNA fits TRBJ2-7 better; the J call may be wrong. The CDR3 extends over 17 amino acids. The germline CDR1 and CDR2 sequences are SGHVS and FQNEAQ.

The genes are TRBV6-2 or TRBV6-3 and TRBJ1-1, with TRBD1 identical over 7 bases. The CDR3 contains 12 residues. Germline V CDR1 and CDR2: MNHEY, SVGEGT. The V segment lost 2 bases and the J segment 8 bases; nucleotides outside the gene matches: 2. CDR3 protein: CASSYPDREAFF. CDR3 in DNA: TGTGCCAGCAGTTACCCGGACAGGGAAGCTTTCTTT.

The chain joins TRBV5-1 to TRBJ2-1, with D maybe TRBD2 (6 bases). This CDR3 spans 12 amino acids. Germline V gene sequence: CDR1 SGHRS, CDR2 YFSETQ. V was clipped by 3 bases and J by 9 bases, with 10 bases between them. The CDR3 nucleotides read TGCGCCAGCAGCTGGCGGGGTGGTGAGCAGTTCTTC. Translation gives CASSWRGGEQFF.

The chain employs TRBV5-1 and TRBJ2-7; 7 nucleotides line up with TRBD1. In germline, CDR1 is SGHRS, CDR2 YFSETQ. The CDR3 covers 16 residues. V was clipped by 0 bases and J by 6 bases; unmatched bases: 12. The CDR3: CASSLVPGTVGSEQYF. The DNA for the CDR3 is TGCGCCAGCAGCTTGGTTCCAGGGACAGTGGGGTCCGAGCAGTACTTC.

The sample holds one count of this clonotype. The V and J genes are TRBV24-1 and TRBJ2-4, with TRBD1 matching over 10 bases. The closer fit of TRBJ2-7 to the DNA end suggests the J call may be wrong. Germline-derived CDR1 and CDR2 are KGHDR and SFDVKD. The CDR3 contains 15 residues. Written as DNA, the CDR3 is TGTGCCACCAGTGAATCCGGACAGGGGGGATACGAGCAGTACTTC. Its protein is CATSESGQGGYEQYF.

The V gene is TRBV24-1, the J gene TRBJ1-2, with D hard to call. This CDR3 comprises 15 residues. Trimming took 1 base from V and 10 from J, leaving 18 bases between them. CDR1 is KGHDR, CDR2 SFDVKD, per germline. CDR3 in amino acids: CATSDFGYSLMDYTF. CDR3 DNA sequence: TGTGCCACCAGTGATTTTGGGTACAGCCTAATGGACTACACCTTC.

This clonotype was picked up one time. J is TRBJ1-3 and V is TRBV2, with D maybe TRBD1 (5 bases). CDR1 and CDR2 (germline): SNHLY, FYNNEI. The CDR3 contains 12 residues. CDR3 in amino acids: CGGAGLGNTIYF. CDR3 nucleotides: TGTGGCGGGGCAGGGCTTGGAAACACCATATATTTT.

The chain joins TRBV7-6 to TRBJ2-5, with 14 positions matching TRBD2. Germline CDR1 and CDR2: SGHVS and FNYEAQ. The CDR3 runs to 16 residues. Unmatched junction bases numbered 9, after V lost 5 bases and J lost 7 bases. The CDR3 spells CASSLGTSGSMGTQYF. Written as DNA, the CDR3 is TGTGCCAGCAGCCTCGGGACTAGCGGGAGTATGGGGACCCAGTACTTC.

This clonotype was found a few times. The chain uses TRBV29-1 and TRBJ1-4; 10 nucleotides agree with TRBD1. Germline CDR1 is SQVTM and CDR2 is ANQGSEA. The CDR3 has 13 amino acids. V shed 3 bases and J 8 bases; nucleotides not matched to a gene: 3. As DNA, the CDR3 is TGCAGCGTTGATGGGACAGGGGAGGAAAAACTGTTTTTT. Residues: CSVDGTGEEKLFF.

The chain combines TRBV5-1 with TRBJ1-2; a possible D gene is TRBD1 (6 bases). Trimming removed 4 bases at V and 8 bases at J, with 15 bases between. The CDR3 covers 13 residues. Germline V lookup: CDR1 SGHRS, CDR2 YFSETQ. Here the CDR3 reads CASSRGQTYGYTF. The CDR3 nucleotides read TGCGCCAGCAGCCGCGGACAGACGTACGGCTACACCTTC.

The chain carries TRBV20-1 and TRBJ2-3; no definite D call. The CDR3 sequence is 15 residues long. Germline CDR1 reads DFQATT; CDR2 reads SNEGSKA (reference sequence). V gave up 4 bases and J gave up 14 bases, with 28 bases separating them. This CDR3 is CSATSRASSHRYAYF. CDR3 sequence (DNA): TGCAGTGCTACCTCTAGAGCATCCTCGCACAGATACGCGTATTTT.

This clonotype was seen at least ten times. This chain uses TRBV5-1 with TRBJ2-3; 8 nucleotides match TRBD2. Unmatched junction bases numbered 6, after V lost 5 bases and J lost 1 base. The CDR3 runs to 15 residues. The V gene's germline CDR1 is SGHRS and CDR2 YFSETQ. The CDR3, as DNA: TGCGCCAGCAGGTCTAGCGGGCTGGGCACAGATACGCAGTATTTT. Translated: CASRSSGLGTDTQYF.

In its sample, this clonotype was seen a few times. This sequence joins TRBV5-1 and TRBJ2-7; D possibly corresponds to TRBD2 (5 bases). V was trimmed by 0 bases and J by 6 bases, leaving 10 bases between them. Germline V gene sequence: CDR1 SGHRS, CDR2 YFSETQ. The CDR3 sequence is 13 residues long. This chain's CDR3 is CASSLGLGSEQYF. The DNA of the CDR3 is TGCGCCAGCAGCTTGGGTCTAGGGAGCGAGCAGTACTTC.

The chain combines TRBV7-2 with TRBJ1-2, with 7 bases lining up with TRBD1. The V gene's germline CDR1 is SGHTA and CDR2 FQGNSA. Losses at the gene ends were 8 bases for V and 3 bases for J; bases not matched to a gene: 12. The CDR3 spans 15 residues. This chain's CDR3 is CASASGAGGYYGYTF. The DNA for the CDR3 is TGTGCCAGCGCCAGCGGGGCAGGGGGATACTATGGCTACACCTTC.

V and J are TRBV4-1 and TRBJ2-3; D tentatively fits TRBD1 or TRBD2 (6 bases each). Germline CDR1 and CDR2: MGHRA and YSYEKL. This CDR3 comprises 15 residues. V lost 1 base to trimming and J lost 14 bases, with 22 bases between them. The DNA for the CDR3 is TGCGCCAGCAGCCAAGTTTCGGGGGCGGTCAGATACGCGTATTTT. The encoded protein is CASSQVSGAVRYAYF.

The chain is built from TRBV18 and TRBJ2-3; tentatively, D is TRBD1 or TRBD2 (5 bases each). This CDR3 is built from 14 residues. Trimming stripped 4 bases from V and 9 bases from J, with 17 bases between. CDR1 KGHSH and CDR2 LQKENI come from the germline V gene. The CDR3 DNA sequence: TGTGCCAGCTCACTCGCGACTGGGGACGGGACGCAGTATTTT. It specifies CASSLATGDGTQYF.

The genes are TRBV6-8 and TRBJ2-6, with D possibly being TRBD2 (5 bases). This CDR3 comprises 19 residues. The germline gives CDR1 MNHGY, CDR2 SAAAGT. V was trimmed by 6 bases and J by 0 bases, leaving 21 bases between them. Here the CDR3 reads CASSQKLERVLSGANVLTF. The CDR3 coding sequence is TGTGCCAGCAGCCAGAAACTAGAGCGCGTGCTCTCTGGGGCCAACGTCCTGACTTTC.

The chain couples TRBV6-2 or TRBV6-3 to TRBJ2-1; 11 bases agree with TRBD2. Germline trimming cut 5 bases from V and 7 bases from J; bases unmatched to any gene: 7. From germline, CDR1 is MNHEY and CDR2 SVGEGT. The CDR3 runs 15 residues. CDR3 sequence (DNA): TGTGCCAGCAGTGACCCAACTAGCGGGAGTAATGAGCAGTTCTTC. Its protein product is CASSDPTSGSNEQFF.